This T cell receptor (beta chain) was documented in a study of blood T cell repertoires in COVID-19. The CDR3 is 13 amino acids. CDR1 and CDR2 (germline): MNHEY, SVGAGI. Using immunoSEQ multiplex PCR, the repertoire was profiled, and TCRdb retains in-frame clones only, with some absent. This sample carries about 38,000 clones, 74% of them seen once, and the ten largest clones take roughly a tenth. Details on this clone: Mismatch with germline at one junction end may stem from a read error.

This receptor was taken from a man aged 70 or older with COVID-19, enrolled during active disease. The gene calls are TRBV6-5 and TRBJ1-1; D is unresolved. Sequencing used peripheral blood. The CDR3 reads CASSYSGGGETFF. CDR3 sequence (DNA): TGTGCCAGCAGTTACTCGGGTGGAGGTGAAACTTTCTTT.